Detailed here is one T cell receptor beta chain. Antigen specificity is unknown. Using immunoSEQ multiplex PCR, the repertoire was profiled, and TCRdb retains in-frame clones only, with some absent. Seen here are 15,000 to 20,000 clones, 92% observed once, and the top ten hold about 5.7%. Deletions cut 1 base from V and 4 bases from J, with 11 bases between. The length of the CDR3 is 14 residues. Germline loops: CDR1 SGHAT, CDR2 FQNNGV. The sample originates from a study of T cell clonotyping in hematopoietic cell transplantation. Study findings and constraints: Cells were unsorted, so CD4 and CD8 contributions were not separated.

The source material was peripheral blood mononuclear cells. The source of this sequence is a man in his forties in good health. Some clones in this sample may be carry-over from other donors' samples. The rearrangement uses TRBV11-2 and TRBJ2-7; D is perhaps TRBD1 (5 bases). The CDR3 DNA is TGTGCCAGCAGCTTAGGGGTCAGGGCATACGAGCAGTACTTC. It yields the protein CASSLGVRAYEQYF.